This TCR beta chain was observed in a study of blood T cell repertoires in COVID-19 (dated by TCRdb to the early 2020s). In terms of the full investigation: Samples covering the acute and convalescent phases of COVID-19 were provided by collaborators in the United States, Italy and Spain. The material from the prospective study consisted of cDNA or gDNA derived from T cells, B-cell-depleted T cells, or PBMCs. Deeply sampled blood TCRbeta repertoires from subjects exposed to, actively infected with, or recovered from COVID-19 were included in the dataset. The repertoires were released in a freely available public database intended as a resource for research on the immune response to SARS-CoV-2. Samples were obtained from the ongoing ImmuneRACE study (first 160 participants) and from approximately 1,200 subjects provided by 6 global collaborators. The sample metadata nearly always contained a de-identified subject ID, COVID-19 status, age in years and sex. HLA class I and class II types, where available, came from metadata supplied by the sample provider rather than from assay-based typing.

This clone has just one count. Its antigen remains unidentified. The record has no base qualities; no much larger clone is one base away. The immunoSEQ Assay, a bias-controlled multiplex PCR, was used to amplify TCRbeta CDR3 regions from genomic DNA. As for how the authors treated the data: The number of nucleated cells in each sample was estimated from the amplification of reference gene primers within the assay. Sequence reads were collapsed and filtered to measure the absolute abundance of every unique TCRbeta CDR3 rearrangement. For each sample, productive Simpson clonality was calculated by taking the square root of Simpson's diversity index across productive rearrangements. TCRdb re-hosts the immuneACCESS table, in-frame sequences only. Its copies lack some clones; in the studies checked, an unresolved V gene accounts for under half of them, and the cause for the rest is not known. V and J calls and clone size follow that table, whereas D and trimming were derived from the DNA. A total of 130,000 or so clones appear in this sample, around 80% of them only once. The ten largest account for less than 15% of the sample.

Points the paper makes about the study in general: How much clinical and demographic metadata was included differed by source and by participant, and the metadata was provided uncurated.

The collaborating institutions used their own protocols to collect whole blood in K2EDTA tubes. Collaborator samples were shipped for TCRbeta analysis as frozen whole blood, isolated PBMCs, or DNA extracted from either sample type. CDR1 and CDR2 were assigned from the germline V gene as SNHLY and FYNNEI. V is cut by 4 bases and J by 1 base, and the space between the germline ends is 10 bases. Including cysteine and phenylalanine, the CDR3 has 14 amino acids. Just the 42-base CDR3 DNA is kept, in frame starting at base 1. The TCR originated in a woman aged 60-75 years with acute or convalescent COVID-19. Rearrangement joined TRBV2 to TRBJ1-1, with the D segment identity uncertain. The sequencing sample was made of peripheral blood. This receptor carries the CDR3 CASSVRLPNTEAFF. In nucleotides, the sequence is TGTGCCAGCAGTGTCCGACTCCCGAACACTGAAGCTTTCTTT. The reference TRBV2 and TRBJ1-1 proteins fill in what lies around the CDR3, so the full variable domain reads EPEVTQTPSHQVTQMGQEVILRCVPISNHLYFYWYRQILGQKVEFLVSFYNNEISEKSEIFDDQFSVERPDGSNFTLKIRSTKLEDSAMYFCASSVRLPNTEAFFGQGTRLTVV.